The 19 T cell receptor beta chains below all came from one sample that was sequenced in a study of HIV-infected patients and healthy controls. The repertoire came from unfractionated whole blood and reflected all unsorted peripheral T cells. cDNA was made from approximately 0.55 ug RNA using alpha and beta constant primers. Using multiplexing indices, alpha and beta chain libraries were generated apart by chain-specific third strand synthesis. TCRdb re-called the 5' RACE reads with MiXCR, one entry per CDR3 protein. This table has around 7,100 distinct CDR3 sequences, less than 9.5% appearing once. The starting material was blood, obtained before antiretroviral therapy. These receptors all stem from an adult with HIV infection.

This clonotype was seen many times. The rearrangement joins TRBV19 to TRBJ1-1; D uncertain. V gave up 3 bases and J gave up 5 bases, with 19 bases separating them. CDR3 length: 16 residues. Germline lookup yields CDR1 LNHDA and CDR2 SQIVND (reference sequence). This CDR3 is CASSIGPDDYGTEAFF. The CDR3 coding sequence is TGTGCCAGTAGTATCGGCCCGGACGACTACGGGACTGAAGCTTTCTTT.

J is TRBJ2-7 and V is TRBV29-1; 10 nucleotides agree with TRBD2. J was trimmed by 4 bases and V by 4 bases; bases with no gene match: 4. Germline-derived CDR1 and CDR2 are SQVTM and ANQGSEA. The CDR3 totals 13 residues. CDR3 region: CSVAAGGPYEQYF. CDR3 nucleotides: TGCAGCGTTGCAGCGGGAGGGCCTTACGAGCAGTACTTC.

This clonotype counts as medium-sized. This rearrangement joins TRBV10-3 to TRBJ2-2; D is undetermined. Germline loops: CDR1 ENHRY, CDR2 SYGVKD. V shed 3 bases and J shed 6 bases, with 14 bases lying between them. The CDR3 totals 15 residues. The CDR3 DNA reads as TGTGCCATCAGTGAATCTCGGGTTAGAGCCGGGGAGCTGTTTTTT. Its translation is CAISESRVRAGELFF.

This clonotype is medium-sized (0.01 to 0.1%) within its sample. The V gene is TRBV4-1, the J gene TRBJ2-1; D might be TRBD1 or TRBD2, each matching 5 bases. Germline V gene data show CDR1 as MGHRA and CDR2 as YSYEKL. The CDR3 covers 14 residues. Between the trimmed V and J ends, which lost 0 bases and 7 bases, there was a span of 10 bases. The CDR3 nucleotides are TGCGCCAGCAGCCAAGATCCGGGGACGAATGAGCAGTTCTTC. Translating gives CASSQDPGTNEQFF.

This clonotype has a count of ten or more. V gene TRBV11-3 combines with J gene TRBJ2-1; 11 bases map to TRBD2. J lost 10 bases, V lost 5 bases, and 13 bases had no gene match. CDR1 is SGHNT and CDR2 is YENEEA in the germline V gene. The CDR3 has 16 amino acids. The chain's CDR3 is CASSLRDSGGAGEQFF. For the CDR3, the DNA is TGTGCCAGCAGCCTCCGAGATAGCGGGGGGGCAGGAGAGCAGTTCTTC.

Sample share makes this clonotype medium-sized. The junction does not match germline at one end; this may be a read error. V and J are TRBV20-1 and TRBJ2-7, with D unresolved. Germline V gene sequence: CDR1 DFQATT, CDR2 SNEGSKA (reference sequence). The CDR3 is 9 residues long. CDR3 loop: CSARAQPTF. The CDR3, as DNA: TGCAGTGCCAGAGCGCAGCCTACCTTC.

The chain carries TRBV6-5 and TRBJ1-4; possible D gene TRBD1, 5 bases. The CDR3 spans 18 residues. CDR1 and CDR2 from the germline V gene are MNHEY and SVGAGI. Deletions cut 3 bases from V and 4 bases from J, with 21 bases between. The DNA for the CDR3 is TGTGCCAGCAGTTATTCAGCCTTCGGAGGGACGGGTAATGAAAAACTGTTTTTT. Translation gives CASSYSAFGGTGNEKLFF.

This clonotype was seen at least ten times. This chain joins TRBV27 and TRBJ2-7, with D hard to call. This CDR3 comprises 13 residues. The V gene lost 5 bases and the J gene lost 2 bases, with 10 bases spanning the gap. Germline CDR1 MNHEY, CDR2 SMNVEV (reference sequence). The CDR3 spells CASSAHVTYEQYF. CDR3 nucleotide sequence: TGTGCCAGCAGTGCACATGTTACCTACGAGCAGTACTTC.

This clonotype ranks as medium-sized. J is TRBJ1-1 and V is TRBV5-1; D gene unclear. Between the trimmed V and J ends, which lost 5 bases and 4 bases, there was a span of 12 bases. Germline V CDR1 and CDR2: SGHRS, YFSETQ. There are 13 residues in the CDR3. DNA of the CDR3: TGCGCCAGCAGGGCCTTCGGAGGCACTGAAGCTTTCTTT. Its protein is CASRAFGGTEAFF.

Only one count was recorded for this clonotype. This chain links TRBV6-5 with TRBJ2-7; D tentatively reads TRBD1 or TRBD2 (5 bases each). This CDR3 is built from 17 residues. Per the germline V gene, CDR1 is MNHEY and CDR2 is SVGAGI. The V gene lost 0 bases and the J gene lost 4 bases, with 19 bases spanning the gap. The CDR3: CASSYSTSGPNHYEQYF. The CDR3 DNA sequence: TGTGCCAGCAGTTACTCAACTTCGGGGCCGAACCATTACGAGCAGTACTTC.

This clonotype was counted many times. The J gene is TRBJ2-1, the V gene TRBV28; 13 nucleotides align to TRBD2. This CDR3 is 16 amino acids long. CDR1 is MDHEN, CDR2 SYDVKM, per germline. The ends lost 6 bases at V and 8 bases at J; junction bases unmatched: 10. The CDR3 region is CASSLLAGGPGDEQFF. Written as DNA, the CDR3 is TGTGCCAGCAGCCTACTAGCGGGAGGGCCAGGTGATGAGCAGTTCTTC.

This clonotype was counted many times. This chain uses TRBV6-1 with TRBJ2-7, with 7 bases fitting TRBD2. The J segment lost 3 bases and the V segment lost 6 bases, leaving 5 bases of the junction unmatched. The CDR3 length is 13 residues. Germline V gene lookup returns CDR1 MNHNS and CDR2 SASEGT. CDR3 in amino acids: CASRLAGYYEQYF. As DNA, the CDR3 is TGTGCCAGCAGGTTAGCGGGCTACTACGAGCAGTACTTC.

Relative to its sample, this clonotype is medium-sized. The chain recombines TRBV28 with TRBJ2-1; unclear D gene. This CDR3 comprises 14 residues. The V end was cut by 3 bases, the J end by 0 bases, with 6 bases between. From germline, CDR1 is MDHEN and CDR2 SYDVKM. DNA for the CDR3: TGTGCCAGCAGTTTTCAGAGCTCCTACAATGAGCAGTTCTTC. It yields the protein CASSFQSSYNEQFF. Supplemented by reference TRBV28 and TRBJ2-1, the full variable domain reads DVKVTQSSRYLVKRTGEKVFLECVQDMDHENMFWYRQDPGLGLRLIYFSYDVKMKEKGDIPEGYSVSREKKERFSLILESASTNQTSMYLCASSFQSSYNEQFFGPGTRLTVL.

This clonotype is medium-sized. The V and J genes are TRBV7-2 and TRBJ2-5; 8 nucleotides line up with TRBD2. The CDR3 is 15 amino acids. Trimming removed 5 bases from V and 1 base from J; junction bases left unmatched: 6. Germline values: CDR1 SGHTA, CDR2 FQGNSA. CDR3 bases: TGTGCCAGCAGCCCCCAACTAGCGGCCCAAGAGACCCAGTACTTC. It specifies CASSPQLAAQETQYF.

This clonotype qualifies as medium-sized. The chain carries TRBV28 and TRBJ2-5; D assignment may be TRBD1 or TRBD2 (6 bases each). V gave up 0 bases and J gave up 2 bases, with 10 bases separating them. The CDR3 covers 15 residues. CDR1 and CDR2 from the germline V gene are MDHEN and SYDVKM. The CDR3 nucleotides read TGTGCCAGCAGTTTATGGAGGGGGGTACAAGAGACCCAGTACTTC. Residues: CASSLWRGVQETQYF.

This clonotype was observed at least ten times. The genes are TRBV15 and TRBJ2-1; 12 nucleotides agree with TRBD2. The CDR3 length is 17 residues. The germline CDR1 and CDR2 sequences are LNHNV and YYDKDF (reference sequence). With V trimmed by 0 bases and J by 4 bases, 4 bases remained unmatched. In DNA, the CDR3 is TGTGCCACCAGCAGAGACGTTCTAGCGGGAGGGTACAATGAGCAGTTCTTC. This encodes CATSRDVLAGGYNEQFF.

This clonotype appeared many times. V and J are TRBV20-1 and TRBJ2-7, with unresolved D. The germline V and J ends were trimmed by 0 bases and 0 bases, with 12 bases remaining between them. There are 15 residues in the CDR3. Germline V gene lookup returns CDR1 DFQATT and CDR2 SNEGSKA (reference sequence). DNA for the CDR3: TGCAGTGCTAGAGATACTCCAGATTACTCCTACGAGCAGTACTTC. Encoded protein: CSARDTPDYSYEQYF.

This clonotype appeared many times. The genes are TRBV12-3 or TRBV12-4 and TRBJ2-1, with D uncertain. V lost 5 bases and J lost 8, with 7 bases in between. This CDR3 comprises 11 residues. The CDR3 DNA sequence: TGTGCCAGCAGTCTTTTGGATGAGCAGTTCTTC. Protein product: CASSLLDEQFF.

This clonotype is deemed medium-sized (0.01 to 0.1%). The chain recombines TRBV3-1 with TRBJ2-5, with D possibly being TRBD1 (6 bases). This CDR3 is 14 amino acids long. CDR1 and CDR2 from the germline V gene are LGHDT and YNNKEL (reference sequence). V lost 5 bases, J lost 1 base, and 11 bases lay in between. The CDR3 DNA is TGTGCCAGCAGCAGGGGACAAATCCAAGAGACCCAGTACTTC. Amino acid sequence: CASSRGQIQETQYF.